The 25 T cell receptor beta chains below all came from one sample that was sequenced in a study of technical replicates of blood from a few donors. Produced via immunoSEQ multiplex PCR; TCRdb's table is partial and in-frame only. The sample shows approximately 51,000 clones, 90% to 95% of them seen only once. Specimen: PBMCs. The receptors shown here come from a human donor in good health. Some clones in this sample may be carry-over from other donors' samples.

This chain links TRBV19 with TRBJ1-2; 9 positions agree with TRBD1. The CDR3 extends over 17 amino acids. Unmatched junction bases numbered 13, after V lost 4 bases and J lost 4 bases. Germline assignment: CDR1 LNHDA and CDR2 SQIVND (reference sequence). The CDR3 here is CASSSPGQGPTGYGYTF. CDR3 nucleotide sequence: TGTGCCAGTAGTAGCCCGGGACAGGGTCCTACTGGCTATGGCTACACCTTC.

The rearrangement links TRBV6-5 to TRBJ2-7; 10 bases fit TRBD1. The germline CDR1 and CDR2 sequences are MNHEY and SVGAGI. CDR3 length equals 14 residues. V lost 6 bases to trimming and J lost 5 bases; unmatched junction nucleotides: 7. The CDR3 DNA is TGTGCCAGCAGAAAAGACAGGGGGCGCGACGAGCAGTACTTC. It codes for CASRKDRGRDEQYF.

CDR3: CASSLKGEGTEAFF. CDR3 in DNA: TGTGCCAGCAGCTTGAAGGGAGAGGGCACTGAAGCTTTCTTT. The chain couples TRBV7-9 to TRBJ1-1; D ambiguous. V lost 3 bases and J 4 bases, leaving 12 bases between the germline ends. The CDR3 length is 14 residues. Germline V gene sequence: CDR1 SEHNR, CDR2 FQNEAQ (reference sequence).

The CDR3 sequence: CASSVGGTADTQYF. In DNA form, the CDR3 reads TGTGCCAGCAGCGTAGGGGGGACAGCAGATACGCAGTATTTT. The chain joins TRBV9 to TRBJ2-3; 7 bases match TRBD1. V lost 0 bases, J lost 4 bases, and 2 bases stayed unmatched. This CDR3 region has 14 residues. From germline, CDR1 is SGDLS and CDR2 YYNGEE.

CDR3 DNA: TGTGCCAGCAGCTCAACGTGGCGGGGGGGTGGCAAAAACATTCAGTACTTC. Protein sequence: CASSSTWRGGGKNIQYF. The gene calls are TRBV7-9 and TRBJ2-4; 9 bases agree with TRBD2. The CDR3 is 17 residues long. The J segment lost 3 bases and the V segment lost 4 bases, leaving 10 bases of the junction unmatched. Germline-derived CDR1 and CDR2 are SEHNR and FQNEAQ (reference sequence).

J is TRBJ2-5 and V is TRBV15; no clear D. V shed 4 bases and J shed 2 bases, with 5 bases lying between them. Germline V gene sequence: CDR1 LNHNV, CDR2 YYDKDF (reference sequence). The CDR3 is 12 residues long. As DNA, the CDR3 is TGTGCCACCAGCACCAGTCAAGAGACCCAGTACTTC. Amino acids: CATSTSQETQYF. The variable domain in full, with the rest retrieved from reference TRBV15 and TRBJ2-5, is DAMVIQNPRYQVTQFGKPVTLSCSQTLNHNVMYWYQQKSSQAPKLLFHYYDKDFNNEADTPDNFQSRRPNTSFCFLDIRSPGLGDTAMYLCATSTSQETQYFGPGTRLLVL.

CDR3 coding DNA: TGTGCCAGCACGAGGGAGATTACGGGGACCCAGTACTTC. It yields the protein CASTREITGTQYF. The chain is built from TRBV2 and TRBJ2-5; the D gene is possibly TRBD2 (5 bases). The V gene's germline CDR1 is SNHLY and CDR2 FYNNEI. V lost 7 bases to trimming and J lost 7 bases, with 16 bases between them. The CDR3 extends over 13 amino acids.

V and J are TRBV18 and TRBJ1-1; 10 bases match TRBD1. Trimming took 3 bases from V and 5 from J; bases not matched to a gene: 9. The CDR3 sequence is 16 residues long. In germline, CDR1 is KGHSH, CDR2 LQKENI. The CDR3 is CASSPLTGGYGTEAFF. Here the CDR3 DNA reads TGTGCCAGCTCACCGCTGACAGGGGGCTATGGAACTGAAGCTTTCTTT.

The genes are TRBV5-1 and TRBJ2-5, with 12 bases fitting TRBD1. The CDR3 contains 17 residues. Per germline, CDR1 SGHRS and CDR2 YFSETQ. After removal of 4 bases from V and 5 bases from J, the junction contained 12 bases not matched to a gene. The CDR3 DNA sequence: TGCGCCAGCAGCGCCTCTCCCGGGACAGGGGGCCGCGAGACCCAGTACTTC. This sequence encodes CASSASPGTGGRETQYF.

CDR3 protein: CASSKGTAKAASGYTF. Written as DNA, the CDR3 is TGTGCCAGCAGCAAAGGGACAGCCAAAGCGGCAAGTGGCTACACCTTC. The chain carries TRBV7-3 and TRBJ1-2, with TRBD1 matching over 7 bases. Germline V CDR1 and CDR2: SGHTA, FQGTGA. CDR3 length: 16 amino acids. The trim removed 5 bases at V and 7 bases at J, leaving 16 bases unmatched.

The V gene is TRBV21-1, the J gene TRBJ1-1. TRBV21-1 is a recognized pseudogene. The CDR3 is 12 residues long. This chain's CDR3 is CASTYFDTEAFF. CDR3 DNA: TGTGCCAGCACCTACTTTGACACTGAAGCTTTCTTT.

The gene calls are TRBV6-6 and TRBJ1-6, with D perhaps TRBD1 (5 bases). V was clipped by 5 bases and J by 11 bases, with 10 bases between them. The V gene's germline CDR1 is MNHNY and CDR2 SVGAGI (reference sequence). The CDR3 totals 12 residues. The CDR3 sequence is CASSTRQPPLHF. The CDR3 region has the DNA TGTGCCAGCAGTACCCGACAGCCACCCCTCCACTTT.

J is TRBJ2-7 and V is TRBV4-3, with 8 bases lining up with TRBD1. Trimming removed 3 bases from V and 7 bases from J; junction bases left unmatched: 14. CDR3 length: 16 residues. Per germline, CDR1 LGHNA and CDR2 YSLEER. CDR3 sequence reads: CASSQVIASGGSEQYF. The CDR3 region has the DNA TGCGCCAGCAGCCAGGTCATCGCGTCAGGGGGCTCGGAGCAGTACTTC.

CDR3 coding DNA: TGTGCCAGCAGCTACGGACTAGCGAAAGAGACCCAGTACTTC. It is translated as CASSYGLAKETQYF. This chain joins TRBV11-1 and TRBJ2-5; TRBD2 matches 9 bases. Germline lookup yields CDR1 SGHAT and CDR2 FQDESV (reference sequence). V shed 4 bases, J shed 3 bases, and the junction held 3 bases outside the gene matches. The CDR3 sequence is 14 residues long.

V gene TRBV6-5 combines with J gene TRBJ1-3; D gene unclear. Germline-derived CDR1 and CDR2 are MNHEY and SVGAGI. The CDR3 extends over 14 amino acids. Trimming cost V 6 bases and J 0 bases, with 9 bases left between them. The CDR3 protein is CASRTPSSGNTIYF. CDR3 nucleotide sequence: TGTGCCAGCAGGACTCCGAGCTCTGGAAACACCATATATTTT.

The chain couples TRBV2 to TRBJ2-1; possibly TRBD2 for D (6 bases). Germline lookup yields CDR1 SNHLY and CDR2 FYNNEI. V was clipped by 2 bases and J by 5 bases, with 16 bases between them. The CDR3 runs to 16 residues. CDR3 DNA sequence: TGTGCCAGCAGTGAACTATCGTGGAGGGGAGACAATGAGCAGTTCTTC. Protein product: CASSELSWRGDNEQFF. Based on the CDR3 plus reference TRBV2 and TRBJ2-1, the full variable domain is EPEVTQTPSHQVTQMGQEVILRCVPISNHLYFYWYRQILGQKVEFLVSFYNNEISEKSEIFDDQFSVERPDGSNFTLKIRSTKLEDSAMYFCASSELSWRGDNEQFFGPGTRLTVL.

This clone occurred once. The gene calls are TRBV12-5 and TRBJ1-2; no clear D. Per the germline V gene, CDR1 is LGHNT and CDR2 is FRNRAP. There are 13 residues in the CDR3. Trimming left V 6 bases short and J 2 bases short, with 10 bases between. The CDR3 is CASGISENYGYTF. The DNA for the CDR3 is TGTGCTAGTGGCATTTCGGAGAACTATGGCTACACCTTC.

The chain couples TRBV7-2 to TRBJ2-3; D is uncertain. The length of the CDR3 is 11 residues. V was clipped by 3 bases and J by 5 bases, with 3 bases between them. Germline V lookup: CDR1 SGHTA, CDR2 FQGNSA. CDR3 region: CASSFRDTQYF. CDR3 nucleotide sequence: TGTGCCAGCAGCTTCAGAGATACGCAGTATTTT.

The rearrangement joins TRBV5-6 to TRBJ2-7, with TRBD2 identical over 13 bases. CDR1 and CDR2 (germline): SGHDT, YYEEEE. The CDR3 consists of 14 residues. Unmatched junction bases numbered 6, after V lost 4 bases and J lost 8 bases. CDR3 amino acids: CASSVGLAGVKQYF. The CDR3, as DNA: TGTGCCAGCAGCGTAGGACTAGCGGGAGTGAAGCAGTACTTC. The full variable domain, rest sourced from reference TRBV5-6 and TRBJ2-7, is DAGVTQSPTHLIKTRGQQVTLRCSPKSGHDTVSWYQQALGQGPQFIFQYYEEEERQRGNFPDRFSGHQFPNYSSELNVNALLLGDSALYLCASSVGLAGVKQYFGPGTRLTVT.

The chain couples TRBV23-1 to TRBJ2-1; 11 bases line up with TRBD2. TRBV23-1 is an ORF, and what it does is uncertain. The V and J ends lost 6 bases and 0 bases, in that order; junction bases with no gene match: 7. The CDR3 contains 17 residues. The CDR3 DNA reads TGCGCCAGCAGGGGACTAGCGGACCTTAGCTCCTACAATGAGCAGTTCTTC. Translation gives CASRGLADLSSYNEQFF.

The V and J genes are TRBV7-9 and TRBJ1-2; possible D gene TRBD1, 5 bases. The germline CDR1 and CDR2 sequences are SEHNR and FQNEAQ (reference sequence). Trimming shortened V by 6 bases and J by 6 bases, and 8 bases separated the two germline ends. This CDR3 region has 11 residues. CDR3 DNA: TGTGCCAGCAGGAAAGGGGATGGCTACACCTTC. It codes for CASRKGDGYTF.

The chain joins TRBV2 to TRBJ1-5; D is ambiguous. Germline V CDR1 and CDR2: SNHLY, FYNNEI. V was trimmed by 5 bases and J by 0 bases, leaving 8 bases between them. The CDR3 totals 14 residues. CDR3: CASSSTNSNQPQHF. CDR3 bases: TGTGCCAGCAGTTCGACTAATAGCAATCAGCCCCAGCATTTT.

This sequence joins TRBV5-4 and TRBJ2-3, with TRBD1 matching over 9 bases. This CDR3 contains 15 residues. V trimming: 4 bases; J trimming: 5 bases; junction bases outside the gene matches: 8. Germline CDR1 and CDR2: SGHNT and YYREEE (reference sequence). The CDR3, as DNA: TGTGCCAGCAGCCGAAGGGACAGGGACAAAGATACGCAGTATTTT. It codes for CASSRRDRDKDTQYF.

The chain uses TRBV30 and TRBJ2-1; TRBD2 agrees at 10 bases. The CDR3 has 15 residues. J lost 5 bases, V lost 4 bases, and 8 bases had no gene match. Germline CDR1 GTSNPN, CDR2 SVGIG (reference sequence). The CDR3 here is CAWNPSGSINNEQFF. The CDR3 coding sequence is TGTGCCTGGAATCCTAGCGGGAGCATAAACAATGAGCAGTTCTTC. Complete variable domain (other parts from reference TRBV30 and TRBJ2-1): SQTIHQWPATLVQPVGSPLSLECTVEGTSNPNLYWYRQAAGRGLQLLFYSVGIGQISSEVPQNLSASRPQDRQFILSSKKLLLSDSGFYLCAWNPSGSINNEQFFGPGTRLTVL.

This chain uses TRBV6-1 with TRBJ2-6; D remains unclear. The CDR3 is made up of 14 amino acids. V was trimmed by 6 bases and J by 4 bases, leaving 10 bases between them. Per the germline V gene, CDR1 is MNHNS and CDR2 is SASEGT. CDR3 coding DNA: TGTGCCAGCAGACGCGATATAGGGGCCAACGTCCTGACTTTC. Translated, it gives CASRRDIGANVLTF.